The 32 T cell receptor beta chains presented below share a single source sample, sequenced in a study of blood T cell repertoires in COVID-19 (dated by TCRdb to the early 2020s). Libraries were constructed by the immunoSEQ multiplex PCR assay. TCRdb took over this immuneACCESS table, retaining in-frame rearrangements with V and J assigned. Such tables are incomplete; in checked studies, under half of the missing clones stem from an unresolved V gene, and the remainder is unexplained. The sample contains about 100,000 clones, more than 70% of them found a single time. The ten largest clonotypes hold 13% of the sample. Sample: peripheral blood. The receptors originated from a human donor in a cohort sampled during active COVID-19.

The chain employs TRBV19 and TRBJ1-1; TRBD1 matches 11 bases. Losses at the gene ends were 9 bases for V and 4 bases for J; bases not matched to a gene: 16. Per the germline V gene, CDR1 is LNHDA and CDR2 is SQIVND (reference sequence). The CDR3 covers 17 residues. CDR3 DNA: TGTGCCAGCAACCAGCAAGGACAGGGGGCATTGGGCACTGAAGCTTTCTTT. Translating it yields CASNQQGQGALGTEAFF. The variable domain in full, with the rest retrieved from reference TRBV19 and TRBJ1-1, is DGGITQSPKYLFRKEGQNVTLSCEQNLNHDAMYWYRQDPGQGLRLIYYSQIVNDFQKGDIAEGYSVSREKKESFPLTVTSAQKNPTAFYLCASNQQGQGALGTEAFFGQGTRLTVV.

This chain uses TRBV30 with TRBJ1-1, with 7 bases matching TRBD1. CDR3 length equals 13 residues. Germline CDR1 reads GTSNPN; CDR2 reads SVGIG (reference sequence). V trimming: 0 bases; J trimming: 7 bases; junction bases outside the gene matches: 5. The CDR3: CAWSVQAGGEAFF. The DNA for the CDR3 is TGTGCCTGGAGTGTACAGGCAGGGGGTGAAGCTTTCTTT.

The chain carries TRBV10-3 and TRBJ2-3, with 11 bases identical to TRBD2. The V and J ends lost 4 bases and 6 bases, in that order; junction bases with no gene match: 9. The CDR3 contains 16 residues. Germline CDR1 is ENHRY and CDR2 is SYGVKD. CDR3 DNA sequence: TGTGCCATCAGTGGGGGGACTAGCGGCCCCGGGGATACGCAGTATTTT. Its protein product is CAISGGTSGPGDTQYF.

J is TRBJ1-2 and V is TRBV5-1; D is unresolved. V was cut by 0 bases and J by 2 bases, with 8 bases left in between. The CDR3 consists of 14 residues. CDR1 SGHRS and CDR2 YFSETQ come from the germline V gene. The CDR3 nucleotides are TGCGCCAGCAGCTTGGCCTCTGAGAACTATGGCTACACCTTC. This encodes CASSLASENYGYTF.

The chain employs TRBV25-1 and TRBJ1-4, with D possibly matching TRBD1 (6 bases). The CDR3 has 15 amino acids. V was trimmed by 6 bases and J by 0 bases, leaving 11 bases between them. Germline values: CDR1 MGHDK, CDR2 SYGVNS. The CDR3 here is CASRDRTSTNEKLFF. CDR3 nucleotides: TGTGCCAGCAGAGACAGGACCTCAACTAATGAAAAACTGTTTTTT.

The CDR3 loop is CASSLSGGLAVNTGELFF. In nucleotides, the CDR3 is TGTGCCAGCAGCCTTTCAGGGGGACTAGCGGTTAACACCGGGGAGCTGTTTTTT. The rearrangement links TRBV9 to TRBJ2-2; TRBD2 agrees at 11 bases. The CDR3 extends over 18 amino acids. Losses at the gene ends were 4 bases for V and 2 bases for J; bases not matched to a gene: 10. The germline CDR1 and CDR2 sequences are SGDLS and YYNGEE. Complete variable domain (other parts from reference TRBV9 and TRBJ2-2): DSGVTQTPKHLITATGQRVTLRCSPRSGDLSVYWYQQSLDQGLQFLIQYYNGEERAKGNILERFSAQQFPDLHSELNLSSLELGDSALYFCASSLSGGLAVNTGELFFGEGSRLTVL.

V and J are TRBV3-1 (or the pseudogene TRBV3-2) and TRBJ2-5; D remains ambiguous. The V end lost 4 bases, the J end lost 9 bases, and 6 bases lay between the germline ends. The CDR3 has 10 residues. Germline V CDR1 and CDR2: LGHDT, YNNKEL (reference sequence). The CDR3 nucleotides read TGTGCCAGCAGCCCAAGAGCCCAGTACTTC. Its translation is CASSPRAQYF.

This clone was picked up one time. The chain joins TRBV11-2 to TRBJ1-5, with D unresolved. Trimming removed 5 bases from V and 2 bases from J, with 7 bases in between. CDR3 length: 13 amino acids. Germline V gene sequence: CDR1 SGHAT, CDR2 FQNNGV. The CDR3 spells CASSPTGNQPQHF. The CDR3 nucleotides are TGTGCCAGCAGCCCAACGGGCAATCAGCCCCAGCATTTT.

This clone has only a few counts. The genes are TRBV29-1 and TRBJ2-7; weak D call: TRBD2 (6 bases). The CDR3 is 15 amino acids. V was cut by 6 bases and J by 3 bases, with 21 bases left in between. Germline V gene lookup returns CDR1 SQVTM and CDR2 ANQGSEA. CDR3 DNA: TGCAGCGTGGCCGGAGGGGTTATTGGTGGCTACGAGCAGTACTTC. As protein: CSVAGGVIGGYEQYF.

In its sample, this clone was seen a few times. V usage is TRBV6-6 and J usage is TRBJ1-2; 7 bases map to TRBD1. V dropped 7 bases and J dropped 3; count of bases not matched to a gene: 8. The CDR3 spans 14 residues. The germline V gene encodes CDR1 MNHNY and CDR2 SVGAGI (reference sequence). The CDR3 spells CASTQGGPDYGYTF. Here the CDR3 DNA reads TGTGCCAGCACGCAGGGGGGACCGGACTATGGCTACACCTTC.

The chain carries TRBV6-2 or TRBV6-3 and TRBJ2-7; the match to TRBD2 covers 7 bases. CDR3 length: 16 residues. J lost 0 bases, V lost 2 bases, and 7 bases had no gene match. The germline CDR1 and CDR2 sequences are MNHEY and SVGEGT. CDR3 nucleotide sequence: TGTGCCAGCAGTTACAGCGGGCGGGGGAGCTCCTACGAGCAGTACTTC. This gives the protein CASSYSGRGSSYEQYF.

Comment on this clone: In the same sample, other DNA sequences code for this CDR3. The V and J genes are TRBV3-1 (or the pseudogene TRBV3-2) and TRBJ1-2; possibly TRBD1 for D (6 bases). Germline CDR1 and CDR2: LGHDT and YNNKEL (reference sequence). This CDR3 is 15 amino acids long. The V and J ends lost 2 bases and 0 bases respectively, with 10 bases between them. CDR3 nucleotides: TGTGCCAGCAGCCAACTGCACAGGGCTAACTATGGCTACACCTTC. Its protein product is CASSQLHRANYGYTF.

This chain uses TRBV27 with TRBJ1-2, with D possibly being TRBD1 (6 bases). Between the trimmed V and J ends, which lost 6 bases and 7 bases, there was a span of 18 bases. This CDR3 spans 14 amino acids. Germline loops: CDR1 MNHEY, CDR2 SMNVEV (reference sequence). CDR3 DNA: TGTGCCAGCAGCATGGGACATTCGGCGAGTGGCTACACCTTC. This sequence encodes CASSMGHSASGYTF.

This chain joins TRBV6-6 and TRBJ2-1; TRBD2 aligns across 10 bases. From germline, CDR1 is MNHNY and CDR2 SVGAGI (reference sequence). Germline trimming cut 5 bases from V and 2 bases from J; bases unmatched to any gene: 9. The CDR3 runs 17 residues. The DNA of the CDR3 is TGTGCCAGCAGTCCTCCTAGCGGGGGAGTTGCCTACAATGAGCAGTTCTTC. It codes for CASSPPSGGVAYNEQFF.

This chain joins TRBV7-9 and TRBJ1-5; TRBD1 agrees at 8 bases. The CDR3 consists of 16 residues. V shed 1 base, J shed 4 bases, and the junction held 6 bases outside the gene matches. Germline values: CDR1 SEHNR, CDR2 FQNEAQ (reference sequence). CDR3 in DNA: TGTGCCAGCAGCTTAGGGGCGGGACAGGCGAATCAGCCCCAGCATTTT. Translating it yields CASSLGAGQANQPQHF. Based on the CDR3 plus reference TRBV7-9 and TRBJ1-5, the full variable domain is DTGVSQNPRHKITKRGQNVTFRCDPISEHNRLYWYRQTLGQGPEFLTYFQNEAQLEKSRLLSDRFSAERPKGSFSTLEIQRTEQGDSAMYLCASSLGAGQANQPQHFGDGTRLSIL.

The CDR3 reads CSVTGPGGYTF. The CDR3, as DNA: TGCAGCGTTACAGGGCCCGGGGGCTACACCTTC. This chain joins TRBV29-1 and TRBJ1-2; D perhaps matches TRBD1 (6 bases). This CDR3 region has 11 residues. V was clipped by 5 bases and J by 8 bases, with 12 bases between them. Germline lookup yields CDR1 SQVTM and CDR2 ANQGSEA.

The table lists this clone with a few counts. The chain joins TRBV5-6 to TRBJ2-5; D possibly corresponds to TRBD1 (6 bases). Germline assignment: CDR1 SGHDT and CDR2 YYEEEE. Trimming removed 2 bases from V and 1 base from J, with 15 bases in between. The CDR3 sequence is 16 residues long. As DNA, the CDR3 is TGTGCCAGCAGCTTTTTTCCGACAGGAACCCAAGAGACCCAGTACTTC. Protein sequence: CASSFFPTGTQETQYF.

The chain employs TRBV19 and TRBJ1-2; 10 bases are a match to TRBD1. Germline V gene data show CDR1 as LNHDA and CDR2 as SQIVND (reference sequence). Trimming cost V 9 bases and J 7 bases; bases outside gene matches: 11. This CDR3 comprises 14 residues. CDR3 region: CASHRGQGFGGYTF. The CDR3, as DNA: TGTGCCAGCCATAGGGGACAGGGGTTCGGTGGCTACACCTTC.

V and J are TRBV6-5 and TRBJ1-2, with 9 bases identical to TRBD1. V dropped 8 bases and J dropped 4; count of bases not matched to a gene: 8. CDR3 length: 14 amino acids. The germline CDR1 and CDR2 sequences are MNHEY and SVGAGI. The CDR3 here is CASESGQGGYGYTF. DNA of the CDR3: TGTGCCAGCGAATCGGGACAGGGAGGCTATGGCTACACCTTC.

The chain joins TRBV6-6 to TRBJ2-1, with 7 bases identical to TRBD2. With 5 bases clipped from V and 1 base from J, the junction kept 5 bases outside the gene matches. CDR1 is MNHNY and CDR2 is SVGAGI in the germline V gene (reference sequence). The CDR3 contains 15 residues. DNA for the CDR3: TGTGCCAGCAGTCCCCTAGCGGCATCCTACAATGAGCAGTTCTTC. It translates to CASSPLAASYNEQFF.

The chain uses TRBV4-2 and TRBJ1-1, with a possible D match to TRBD1 (5 bases). The CDR3 sequence is 13 residues long. Per the germline V gene, CDR1 is LGHNA and CDR2 is YNFKEQ. V was shortened by 1 base and J by 5 bases, with 8 bases between the two germline ends. Here the CDR3 DNA reads TGTGCCAGCAGCCAAGTAGGGGTTACTGAAGCTTTCTTT. This sequence encodes CASSQVGVTEAFF.

This clone has just a few counts. The chain joins TRBV4-1 to TRBJ1-6, with 8 bases that match TRBD1. Germline V gene sequence: CDR1 MGHRA, CDR2 YSYEKL. J was trimmed by 8 bases and V by 0 bases; bases with no gene match: 6. The CDR3 contains 16 residues. CDR3 loop: CASSQEERQGYSPLHF. CDR3 in DNA: TGCGCCAGCAGCCAAGAAGAACGACAGGGGTATTCACCCCTCCACTTT.

This clone showed up just a few times. The chain couples TRBV7-2 to TRBJ1-1, with 9 bases aligning to TRBD1. Germline trimming cut 0 bases from V and 5 bases from J; bases unmatched to any gene: 4. Germline V lookup: CDR1 SGHTA, CDR2 FQGNSA. CDR3 length: 15 residues. The CDR3 nucleotides read TGTGCCAGCAGCTTAGCGGACAGGGGTACGACTGAAGCTTTCTTT. Translation: CASSLADRGTTEAFF.

This clone has a handful of counts. This chain uses TRBV7-8 with TRBJ2-2; D may be TRBD1 (6 bases). Germline V CDR1 and CDR2: SGHVS, FQNEAQ. Trimming took off 4 bases at V and 6 bases at J, with 12 bases between the two ends. The CDR3 totals 14 residues. This CDR3 reads CASSSDSPPGELFF. CDR3 in DNA: TGTGCCAGCAGCTCGGACAGCCCGCCCGGGGAGCTGTTTTTT.

The chain recombines TRBV15 with TRBJ1-5; 7 bases match TRBD1. V shed 3 bases, J shed 5 bases, and the junction held 10 bases outside the gene matches. This CDR3 region has 16 residues. CDR1 and CDR2 from the germline V gene are LNHNV and YYDKDF (reference sequence). Here the CDR3 DNA reads TGTGCCACCAGCAGGGGTAACAGGGGTGGAGATCAGCCCCAGCATTTT. As protein: CATSRGNRGGDQPQHF.

Written as DNA, the CDR3 is TGTGCCAGCAGTAAACTAGCGGGGGGTTACAATGAGCAGTTCTTC. Translated: CASSKLAGGYNEQFF. The gene calls are TRBV6-2 or TRBV6-3 and TRBJ2-1; TRBD2 matches 12 bases. Trimming removed 5 bases from V and 4 bases from J; junction bases left unmatched: 3. The CDR3 length is 15 residues. CDR1 MNHEY and CDR2 SVGEGT come from the germline V gene.

This rearrangement joins TRBV11-2 to TRBJ1-5; D perhaps matches TRBD1 (6 bases). The V end lost 5 bases, the J end lost 0 bases, and 11 bases lay between the germline ends. This CDR3 has 15 amino acids. The germline V gene encodes CDR1 SGHAT and CDR2 FQNNGV. The chain's CDR3 is CASSQGQYSNQPQHF. The CDR3 nucleotides are TGTGCCAGCAGCCAAGGACAGTATAGCAATCAGCCCCAGCATTTT.

The V gene is TRBV18, the J gene TRBJ2-1; TRBD2 agrees at 11 bases. The V gene's germline CDR1 is KGHSH and CDR2 LQKENI. Trimming took 0 bases from V and 5 from J; bases not matched to a gene: 6. The CDR3 sequence is 17 residues long. CDR3 in amino acids: CASSPPGSLAGDNEQFF. Here the CDR3 DNA reads TGTGCCAGCTCACCACCGGGTTCACTAGCGGGAGACAATGAGCAGTTCTTC. The full variable domain, in which reference TRBV18 and TRBJ2-1 provide the parts outside the CDR3, is NAGVMQNPRHLVRRRGQEARLRCSPMKGHSHVYWYRQLPEEGLKFMVYLQKENIIDESGMPKERFSAEFPKEGPSILRIQQVVRGDSAAYFCASSPPGSLAGDNEQFFGPGTRLTVL.

Points on this clone: Other DNA sequences in this specimen translate into the identical CDR3. V usage is TRBV3-1 (or the pseudogene TRBV3-2) and J usage is TRBJ2-5, with D uncertain. This CDR3 spans 12 amino acids. CDR1 and CDR2 (germline): LGHDT, YNNKEL (reference sequence). Trimming shortened V by 3 bases and J by 5 bases, and 7 bases separated the two germline ends. The CDR3 region is CASSQVLETQYF. Written as DNA, the CDR3 is TGTGCCAGCAGCCAGGTACTCGAGACCCAGTACTTC.

This clone was seen more than once but under ten times. The gene calls are TRBV5-5 and TRBJ1-1, with D hard to call. V lost 0 bases and J 0 bases, leaving 9 bases between the germline ends. CDR3 length equals 15 residues. Per the germline V gene, CDR1 is SGHKS and CDR2 is YYEKEE (reference sequence). CDR3 nucleotide sequence: TGTGCCAGCAGCTTGGGTCCGGTAATGAACACTGAAGCTTTCTTT. Encoded protein: CASSLGPVMNTEAFF.

In this sample, this clone turned up a few times. The J gene is TRBJ1-3, the V gene TRBV11-2, with D maybe TRBD1 (6 bases). This CDR3 is built from 16 residues. Between the trimmed V and J ends, which lost 7 bases and 0 bases, there was a span of 16 bases. Germline loops: CDR1 SGHAT, CDR2 FQNNGV. The CDR3 reads CASTKITGSSGNTIYF. DNA of the CDR3: TGTGCCAGCACCAAAATAACAGGGAGCTCTGGAAACACCATATATTTT.

This rearrangement joins TRBV4-1 to TRBJ1-2; D unresolved. Trimming took 3 bases from V and 7 from J, leaving 18 bases between them. Germline lookup yields CDR1 MGHRA and CDR2 YSYEKL. The CDR3 runs to 15 residues. Here the CDR3 reads CASSHLERDVGGYTF. The CDR3 coding sequence is TGCGCCAGCAGCCATCTCGAGAGGGATGTGGGTGGCTACACCTTC.